This T cell receptor (beta chain) is from a study of early T cells in non-severe SARS-CoV-2 infection. The table lists this clonotype with a few counts. A read error may produce the germline difference seen at one junction end. This CDR3 has 13 residues. CDR1 and CDR2 from the germline V gene are SNHLY and FYNNEI. TCRdb recomputed calls from the 5' RACE reads with MiXCR, one row per CDR3 protein. Of about 80,000 distinct CDR3 sequences detected, around 10% appear once; the ten largest clones hold 2.6%. The clonotype originates from an adult who was a healthcare worker with PCR-confirmed SARS-CoV-2 infection or an uninfected control (not recorded which). The chain has TRBV2 and TRBJ2-3; 10 nucleotides line up with TRBD2. The specimen was whole blood. CDR3 amino acids: CASTTTEASGGNF. DNA for the CDR3: TGTGCCAGCACCACTACCGAGGCTAGCGGGGGAAATTTT.